Presented here are 8 T cell receptor beta chains from one specimen sequenced in a study of tumor-infiltrating lymphocytes in localized non-small cell lung cancer. TCRdb's copy holds only in-frame clones and misses some; the assay was immunoSEQ multiplex PCR. Seen here are thousands of clones, roughly 70% observed once, and the top ten hold more than 10%. The sequencing input was lung tumor tissue. These receptors came from a human donor with non-small cell lung cancer.

This clone has only one observation. The chain employs TRBV5-8 and TRBJ1-2; TRBD1 aligns across 7 bases. V trimming: 2 bases; J trimming: 3 bases; junction bases outside the gene matches: 7. The CDR3 is 15 residues long. Germline V gene sequence: CDR1 SGHTS, CDR2 YDEGEE. The CDR3, as DNA: TGTGCCAGCAGCTTTATAGGGACAGCCTACTATGGCTACACCTTC. Its protein product is CASSFIGTAYYGYTF.

This clone was detected once. This rearrangement joins TRBV6-1 to TRBJ1-4; D ambiguous. The germline V and J ends were trimmed by 6 bases and 3 bases, with 14 bases remaining between them. The CDR3 contains 15 residues. Germline V gene lookup returns CDR1 MNHNS and CDR2 SASEGT. This chain's CDR3 is CASRFWTASNEKLFF. CDR3 bases: TGTGCCAGCAGATTTTGGACGGCCTCTAATGAAAAACTGTTTTTT.

V gene TRBV30 combines with J gene TRBJ2-3; 8 bases match TRBD2. V trimming: 8 bases; J trimming: 0 bases; junction bases outside the gene matches: 7. The germline V gene encodes CDR1 GTSNPN and CDR2 SVGIG (reference sequence). The length of the CDR3 is 14 residues. CDR3 in amino acids: CAGRGGFSTDTQYF. In nucleotides, the CDR3 is TGTGCCGGGCGCGGGGGGTTTAGCACAGATACGCAGTATTTT.

V and J are TRBV29-1 and TRBJ2-5; D unresolved. Germline V gene data show CDR1 as SQVTM and CDR2 as ANQGSEA. The CDR3 runs to 14 residues. V was cut by 7 bases and J by 1 base, with 16 bases left in between. CDR3 coding DNA: TGCAGCGCCAAGGATCCCCTTCGCCAAGAGACCCAGTACTTC. Protein: CSAKDPLRQETQYF.

This clone was recorded only once. The chain couples TRBV5-6 to TRBJ1-6; no clear D gene. The CDR3 has 14 residues. The V end lost 4 bases, the J end lost 9 bases, and 14 bases lay between the germline ends. Germline V gene data show CDR1 as SGHDT and CDR2 as YYEEEE. Written as DNA, the CDR3 is TGTGCCAGCAGCCTAAGAGTTGGGCCTTCACCCCTCCACTTT. It is translated as CASSLRVGPSPLHF. Combining the CDR3 with reference TRBV5-6 and TRBJ1-6 gives the whole variable domain DAGVTQSPTHLIKTRGQQVTLRCSPKSGHDTVSWYQQALGQGPQFIFQYYEEEERQRGNFPDRFSGHQFPNYSSELNVNALLLGDSALYLCASSLRVGPSPLHFGNGTRLTVT.

This clone was observed a handful of times. This chain uses TRBV7-2 with TRBJ2-5, with a tentative D call TRBD1 (6 bases). V lost 3 bases to trimming and J lost 2 bases, with 7 bases between them. Germline V CDR1 and CDR2: SGHTA, FQGNSA. The CDR3 covers 13 residues. The CDR3 coding sequence is TGTGCCAGCAGCTTTACAGGGCAAGAGACCCAGTACTTC. Translation: CASSFTGQETQYF.

V usage is TRBV19 and J usage is TRBJ2-3; D is uncertain. V lost 7 bases, J lost 0 bases, and 14 bases lay in between. CDR3 length: 15 residues. The germline V gene has CDR1 LNHDA and CDR2 SQIVND (reference sequence). CDR3 amino acids: CASKEYRWSTDTQYF. In nucleotides, the CDR3 is TGTGCCAGTAAAGAATATAGGTGGAGCACAGATACGCAGTATTTT.

V is TRBV7-2 and J is TRBJ2-7; TRBD1 matches at 8 bases. The germline V gene has CDR1 SGHTA and CDR2 FQGNSA. This CDR3 contains 15 residues. Trimming took 3 bases from V and 0 from J; bases not matched to a gene: 4. CDR3 residues: CASSFYQGASYEQYF. In nucleotides, the CDR3 is TGTGCCAGCAGCTTTTACCAGGGGGCCTCCTACGAGCAGTACTTC. Drawing the rest from reference TRBV7-2 and TRBJ2-7, the complete variable domain is GAGVSQSPSNKVTEKGKDVELRCDPISGHTALYWYRQSLGQGLEFLIYFQGNSAPDKSGLPSDRFSAERTGGSVSTLTIQRTQQEDSAVYLCASSFYQGASYEQYFGPGTRLTVT.